This T cell receptor beta chain derives from a study of T cell repertoires in cytomegalovirus infection. Study-wide background: Peptides in the study included HLA-C-restricted and HLA-B-restricted CMV epitopes. Matching HLA type and CMV infection were both indicated by public TCR beta signatures. The study's findings and limits: Dominating the ex vivo response were HLA-C-restricted CMV-specific TCR beta clonotypes. Public TCR beta family frequency separated CMV-and-HLA carriers, including in an independent cohort.

This clonotype is a singleton in its sample. Its antigen remains unidentified. The CDR3 spans 17 residues. Trimming took off 2 bases at V and 5 bases at J, with 21 bases between the two ends. Per germline, CDR1 MNHEY and CDR2 SVGAGI. MiXCR, applied by TCRdb to the reads, yields one record per CDR3 protein. The data contain around 340,000 distinct CDR3 sequences, roughly 29% of them seen just once; the ten biggest clones take up around 18%. The sample was cultured PBMCs, taken from culture after CMV antigen stimulation. The TCR was taken from a human donor in good health (CMV status not recorded). Some clones in this sample may be carry-over from other donors' samples. The chain uses TRBV6-5 and TRBJ2-5, with D maybe TRBD2 (6 bases). The DNA for the CDR3 is TGTGCCAGCAGTTACCTCCCGGATAGCGGCCCGAGTGAGACCCAGTACTTC. It yields the protein CASSYLPDSGPSETQYF.